What follows are 22 T cell receptor beta chains derived from one specimen sequenced in a study of blood T cell repertoires in COVID-19 (TCRdb year 2020). The library was prepared using the immunoSEQ multiplex PCR assay. The table was pulled from immuneACCESS by TCRdb, which kept in-frame rearrangements only. Such tables lose some clones; where checked, under half of the loss comes from unresolved V genes, and the rest has no known cause. In all, the sample holds some 300,000 clones, and less than 90% of those were seen once. The ten largest clones add up to around 13% of the sample. Sequencing used peripheral blood. The source is a woman aged 65 to 85 with COVID-19, enrolled during active disease.

The chain has TRBV7-7 and TRBJ2-1; D perhaps matches TRBD2 (5 bases). V was shortened by 1 base and J by 6 bases, with 13 bases between the two germline ends. Germline V gene sequence: CDR1 SSHAT, CDR2 FNYEAQ (reference sequence). The length of the CDR3 is 15 residues. DNA of the CDR3: TGTGCCAGCAGCTTAGGGTTAGGAGGCCCCAATGAGCAGTTCTTC. Translating gives CASSLGLGGPNEQFF.

The chain combines TRBV14 with TRBJ1-2, with a weak D call TRBD1 (5 bases). The germline V and J ends were trimmed by 1 base and 7 bases, with 13 bases remaining between them. Germline V gives CDR1 SGHDN, CDR2 FVKESK. The length of the CDR3 is 14 residues. The CDR3 spells CASSQARGTGGYTF. The CDR3, as DNA: TGTGCCAGCAGCCAAGCAAGGGGAACAGGTGGCTACACCTTC.

V is TRBV19 and J is TRBJ1-5; 10 positions match TRBD1. The CDR3 contains 16 residues. Germline V CDR1 and CDR2: LNHDA, SQIVND (reference sequence). Trimming cost V 5 bases and J 6 bases; bases outside gene matches: 10. The CDR3 nucleotides read TGTGCCAGTAGTCGGTGGGGGACAGGGGTTAGTCAGCCCCAGCATTTT. This codes for CASSRWGTGVSQPQHF. Combining the CDR3 with reference TRBV19 and TRBJ1-5 gives the whole variable domain DGGITQSPKYLFRKEGQNVTLSCEQNLNHDAMYWYRQDPGQGLRLIYYSQIVNDFQKGDIAEGYSVSREKKESFPLTVTSAQKNPTAFYLCASSRWGTGVSQPQHFGDGTRLSIL.

The chain carries TRBV29-1 and TRBJ2-4; 7 bases are shared with TRBD1. The CDR3 is 10 amino acids. Trimming removed 5 bases from V and 12 bases from J; junction bases left unmatched: 4. Germline lookup yields CDR1 SQVTM and CDR2 ANQGSEA. The CDR3 is CSVWDSDQYF. The CDR3 DNA follows: TGCAGCGTTTGGGACAGCGATCAGTACTTC.

The gene calls are TRBV5-1 and TRBJ1-2; 7 bases fit TRBD1. The CDR3 runs 14 residues. Germline values: CDR1 SGHRS, CDR2 YFSETQ. The junction had 9 bases not matched to a gene; V was cut back by 2 bases and J by 8 bases. The CDR3 protein is CASSLQTGPEGYTF. The DNA of the CDR3 is TGCGCCAGCAGCTTACAGACAGGGCCAGAAGGCTACACCTTC.

The CDR3 sequence: CASSTAGGQFDRGQFF. CDR3 bases: TGTGCCAGCAGTACCGCGGGGGGGCAGTTCGATCGAGGGCAGTTCTTC. The chain uses TRBV6-6 and TRBJ2-1, with 9 bases lining up with TRBD2. The CDR3 contains 16 residues. After removal of 5 bases from V and 12 bases from J, the junction contained 17 bases not matched to a gene. In germline, CDR1 is MNHNY, CDR2 SVGAGI (reference sequence).

This clone was recorded only once. V usage is TRBV2 and J usage is TRBJ1-2, with unresolved D. The CDR3 runs 16 residues. V lost 2 bases, J lost 1 base, and 14 bases lay in between. Germline CDR1 SNHLY, CDR2 FYNNEI. CDR3: CASSEILQAFNYGYTF. Here the CDR3 DNA reads TGTGCCAGCAGTGAAATACTGCAAGCCTTTAACTATGGCTACACCTTC. The variable domain in full, completed from reference TRBV2 and TRBJ1-2, reads EPEVTQTPSHQVTQMGQEVILRCVPISNHLYFYWYRQILGQKVEFLVSFYNNEISEKSEIFDDQFSVERPDGSNFTLKIRSTKLEDSAMYFCASSEILQAFNYGYTFGSGTRLTVV.

This clone has more than one count but fewer than ten. The chain has TRBV2 and TRBJ1-6; weak D call: TRBD1 (6 bases). The V end lost 3 bases, the J end lost 8 bases, and 14 bases lay between the germline ends. The V gene's germline CDR1 is SNHLY and CDR2 FYNNEI. There are 15 residues in the CDR3. The CDR3 DNA sequence: TGTGCCAGCAGTGATGAAGGGACAAACGATTCACCCCTCCACTTT. Protein: CASSDEGTNDSPLHF.

The chain combines TRBV9 with TRBJ1-6; tentatively, D is TRBD1 (6 bases). The germline V gene encodes CDR1 SGDLS and CDR2 YYNGEE. Deletions cut 8 bases from V and 3 bases from J, with 12 bases between. The CDR3 has 14 amino acids. The CDR3 sequence is CASRTDDYNSPLHF. For the CDR3, the DNA is TGTGCCAGTAGGACAGATGACTATAATTCACCCCTCCACTTT.

The V call is TRBV19, the J call TRBJ1-2; D remains ambiguous. CDR1 is LNHDA, CDR2 SQIVND, per germline (reference sequence). Deletions cut 3 bases from V and 8 bases from J, with 7 bases between. The CDR3 runs 11 residues. The CDR3 bases are TGTGCCAGTAGTATGGCGGGCGGCTACACCTTC. Amino acid sequence: CASSMAGGYTF.

The chain links TRBV10-3 to TRBJ2-2; possibly TRBD1 for D (6 bases). Trimming removed 6 bases at V and 3 bases at J, with 14 bases between. CDR3 size: 15 residues. Germline V CDR1 and CDR2: ENHRY, SYGVKD. The chain's CDR3 is CAISYQDSYTGELFF. The DNA for the CDR3 is TGTGCCATCAGCTACCAGGACAGTTACACCGGGGAGCTGTTTTTT.

The V and J genes are TRBV30 and TRBJ1-4, with no clear D. This CDR3 has 13 residues. V dropped 4 bases and J dropped 3 bases, with 9 bases sitting between them. Germline lookup yields CDR1 GTSNPN and CDR2 SVGIG (reference sequence). The CDR3 protein is CAWTGGPNEKLFF. The CDR3 DNA reads as TGTGCCTGGACGGGAGGGCCTAATGAAAAACTGTTTTTT.

The V call is TRBV5-1, the J call TRBJ1-6; 8 nucleotides agree with TRBD1. Trimming at V came to 1 base and at J to 3 bases, leaving 3 bases not matched to a gene. Germline assignment: CDR1 SGHRS and CDR2 YFSETQ. The CDR3 loop spans 16 amino acids. CDR3 sequence: CASSLLGQVYNSPLHF. The CDR3 DNA is TGCGCCAGCAGCTTGCTGGGACAGGTCTATAATTCACCCCTCCACTTT.

This clone came up a few times. This chain uses TRBV28 with TRBJ2-3; D is unclear. CDR1 MDHEN and CDR2 SYDVKM come from the germline V gene. V lost 7 bases, J lost 6 bases, and 11 bases lay in between. The CDR3 is 12 amino acids. The CDR3 coding sequence is TGTGCCAGCACCTCTGCGTGGGATACGCAGTATTTT. Protein product: CASTSAWDTQYF.

This chain links TRBV7-9 with TRBJ2-3; 11 nucleotides align to TRBD2. Per the germline V gene, CDR1 is SEHNR and CDR2 is FQNEAQ (reference sequence). The CDR3 runs 17 residues. Trimming took 3 bases from V and 2 from J; bases not matched to a gene: 7. CDR3 loop: CASSFPLAGGSTDTQYF. In nucleotides, the CDR3 is TGTGCCAGCAGCTTCCCATTAGCGGGGGGGTCCACAGATACGCAGTATTTT.

This sequence joins TRBV27 and TRBJ1-5; D gene ambiguous. Germline-derived CDR1 and CDR2 are MNHEY and SMNVEV (reference sequence). This CDR3 has 12 amino acids. Trimming removed 6 bases from V and 5 bases from J, with 8 bases in between. The DNA for the CDR3 is TGTGCCAGCAGGGCCTTTGATCAGCCCCAGCATTTT. Residues: CASRAFDQPQHF.

This rearrangement joins TRBV7-9 to TRBJ2-5; 7 bases fit TRBD1. The CDR3 consists of 14 residues. Germline-derived CDR1 and CDR2 are SEHNR and FQNEAQ (reference sequence). V shed 6 bases and J 3 bases; nucleotides not matched to a gene: 7. CDR3 sequence: CASSVTGTEETQYF. As DNA, the CDR3 is TGTGCCAGCAGTGTAACCGGGACAGAAGAGACCCAGTACTTC. Combining the CDR3 with reference TRBV7-9 and TRBJ2-5 gives the whole variable domain DTGVSQNPRHKITKRGQNVTFRCDPISEHNRLYWYRQTLGQGPEFLTYFQNEAQLEKSRLLSDRFSAERPKGSFSTLEIQRTEQGDSAMYLCASSVTGTEETQYFGPGTRLLVL.

The chain couples TRBV11-1 to TRBJ2-1, with TRBD1 identical over 8 bases. V shed 3 bases, J shed 5 bases, and the junction held 6 bases outside the gene matches. There are 15 residues in the CDR3. Looked up from germline, CDR1 is SGHAT and CDR2 is FQDESV (reference sequence). The CDR3 reads CASSLGQARNNEQFF. CDR3 coding DNA: TGTGCCAGCAGCTTGGGACAGGCTAGAAACAATGAGCAGTTCTTC.

The CDR3 reads CASSSLAGTSGVEYYEQYF. CDR3 nucleotides: TGTGCCAGCAGTTCCCTGGCAGGGACTAGCGGGGTTGAATACTACGAGCAGTACTTC. V usage is TRBV28 and J usage is TRBJ2-7, with 13 nucleotides matching TRBD2. This CDR3 spans 19 amino acids. Germline CDR1 reads MDHEN; CDR2 reads SYDVKM. V lost 4 bases and J lost 3; bases outside the gene matches: 15.

This chain joins TRBV7-8 and TRBJ1-2, with D possibly TRBD1 on 6 matching bases. The CDR3 length is 15 residues. Trimming stripped 8 bases from V and 4 bases from J, with 20 bases between. Germline values: CDR1 SGHVS, CDR2 FQNEAQ. The CDR3 reads CASVSGVLGGYGYTF. In DNA form, the CDR3 reads TGTGCCAGCGTCAGCGGGGTTCTAGGGGGCTATGGCTACACCTTC.

The chain joins TRBV7-2 to TRBJ2-1, with 8 bases aligning to TRBD2. This CDR3 contains 15 residues. CDR1 is SGHTA, CDR2 FQGNSA, per germline. V lost 5 bases to trimming and J lost 6 bases; unmatched junction nucleotides: 9. Here the CDR3 DNA reads TGTGCCAGCAGCCTGACCAGACTAGCGCGCAATGAGCAGTTCTTC. Encoded protein: CASSLTRLARNEQFF.

The V gene is TRBV9, the J gene TRBJ2-7, with a weak D call TRBD1 (5 bases). Germline-derived CDR1 and CDR2 are SGDLS and YYNGEE. V lost 3 bases and J lost 6, with 13 bases in between. This CDR3 comprises 13 residues. CDR3 amino acids: CASSGEPDTEQYF. CDR3 nucleotides: TGTGCCAGCAGCGGCGAACCGGACACCGAGCAGTACTTC.